These 24 T cell receptor beta chains came from one sample sequenced in a study of beta chain features in type 1 diabetes. Regarding the study as a whole: Shortening of TCRB CDR3s, moderate but significant, appeared in all four CD4+ subsets of Type 1 diabetes patients.

The sequenced template was cDNA made from the entire isolated RNA. TCRdb's table, derived via immunoSEQ multiplex PCR, lists solely in-frame clones and lacks some. Found here are hundreds of thousands of clones, about an eighth of them singletons; the top ten hold less than 0.025%. Antigens for these TCRs are unknown. The sequenced sample consisted of naive CD4+ T cells from blood. Every receptor here comes from a man younger than 35 with type 1 diabetes.

V and J are TRBV20-1 and TRBJ1-2; D unresolved. Germline values: CDR1 DFQATT, CDR2 SNEGSKA (reference sequence). The ends were cut back, 3 bases at V and 4 bases at J, with 6 bases in the middle. The CDR3 is 11 residues long. The CDR3 DNA is TGCAGTGCTAGTAGGGTCTATGGCTACACCTTC. It is translated as CSASRVYGYTF.

This chain connects TRBV18 to TRBJ1-6; D is unresolved. Trimming pared 6 bases from V and 7 bases from J, leaving 10 bases between. Germline V CDR1 and CDR2: KGHSH, LQKENI. The CDR3 length is 13 residues. CDR3 loop: CASSDAENSPLHF. In DNA, the CDR3 is TGTGCCAGCTCGGACGCCGAAAATTCACCCCTCCACTTT.

The rearrangement uses TRBV7-2 and TRBJ2-7, with 11 bases lining up with TRBD1. Germline CDR1 and CDR2: SGHTA and FQGNSA. Losses at the gene ends were 5 bases for V and 5 bases for J; bases not matched to a gene: 5. The CDR3 is made up of 14 amino acids. CDR3 residues: CASSRTGGNDEQYF. The CDR3 DNA follows: TGTGCCAGCAGCCGGACAGGGGGCAACGACGAGCAGTACTTC.

Only a few counts were recorded for this clone. The rearrangement links TRBV6-5 to TRBJ2-3, with a weak D call TRBD2 (5 bases). V lost 8 bases to trimming and J lost 1 base, with 16 bases between them. The CDR3 spans 15 residues. Germline CDR1 is MNHEY and CDR2 is SVGAGI. This CDR3 is CASFIAAGGTDTQYF. CDR3 coding DNA: TGTGCCAGCTTTATCGCGGCCGGGGGCACAGATACGCAGTATTTT.

The V gene is TRBV7-3, the J gene TRBJ2-5; 7 bases map to TRBD1. The CDR3 has 15 residues. V lost 1 base to trimming and J lost 4 bases; unmatched junction nucleotides: 6. Germline CDR1 and CDR2: SGHTA and FQGTGA. In DNA form, the CDR3 reads TGTGCCAGCAGCTTAAATACAGGGGTGGGAGAGACCCAGTACTTC. It translates to CASSLNTGVGETQYF.

The V call is TRBV7-8, the J call TRBJ2-1; D remains ambiguous. Germline V gene lookup returns CDR1 SGHVS and CDR2 FQNEAQ. V was shortened by 6 bases and J by 2 bases, with 14 bases between the two germline ends. CDR3 length equals 15 residues. The CDR3 bases are TGTGCCAGCAGAATCGATTTTGGACCCTACAATGAGCAGTTCTTC. Translating it yields CASRIDFGPYNEQFF.

The chain couples TRBV6-5 to TRBJ1-1; D gene uncertain. CDR1 MNHEY and CDR2 SVGAGI come from the germline V gene. Trimming left V 2 bases short and J 1 base short, with 11 bases between. CDR3 length: 15 residues. The CDR3, as DNA: TGTGCCAGCAGTTACGGGGTTAAAGGGAACACTGAAGCTTTCTTT. Protein product: CASSYGVKGNTEAFF.

This clone was seen a few times. V usage is TRBV19 and J usage is TRBJ1-5, with D perhaps matching TRBD1 (5 bases). The germline V gene encodes CDR1 LNHDA and CDR2 SQIVND (reference sequence). The V gene lost 1 base and the J gene lost 0 bases, with 16 bases spanning the gap. The CDR3 has 18 amino acids. The DNA for the CDR3 is TGTGCCAGTAGTATAGCCCCGGGACGGGCGTATAGCAATCAGCCCCAGCATTTT. As protein: CASSIAPGRAYSNQPQHF.

The CDR3 DNA reads as TGCAGCGTCGCCAGACTAGCGGGGGAAGAGGAGACCCAGTACTTC. It codes for CSVARLAGEEETQYF. The V gene is TRBV29-1, the J gene TRBJ2-5; 12 bases are a match to TRBD2. V gave up 6 bases and J gave up 5 bases; unmatched junction bases: 10. Germline V gene data show CDR1 as SQVTM and CDR2 as ANQGSEA. The CDR3 loop spans 15 amino acids.

A few counts support this clone. The chain links TRBV18 to TRBJ2-5; D not certain. Per the germline V gene, CDR1 is KGHSH and CDR2 is LQKENI. V lost 1 base, J lost 5 bases, and 17 bases lay in between. The CDR3 consists of 16 residues. The CDR3 sequence: CASSPRSIFGSETQYF. CDR3 DNA: TGTGCCAGCTCACCACGTTCAATCTTCGGGTCGGAGACCCAGTACTTC.

This clone was seen only a few times. The chain links TRBV10-3 to TRBJ1-6; no reliable D call. The CDR3 is 12 residues long. In germline, CDR1 is ENHRY, CDR2 SYGVKD. V lost 0 bases, J lost 15 bases, and 9 bases lay in between. The CDR3 spells CAISESEGRLHF. The CDR3 DNA reads as TGTGCCATCAGTGAGTCGGAAGGACGCCTCCACTTT.

V and J are TRBV7-2 and TRBJ2-2, with no clear D. V lost 2 bases and J 13 bases, leaving 11 bases between the germline ends. This CDR3 is 12 amino acids long. Germline-derived CDR1 and CDR2 are SGHTA and FQGNSA. The CDR3: CASSLPRGMLFF. In DNA form, the CDR3 reads TGTGCCAGCAGCTTACCTCGTGGGATGCTGTTTTTT.

This clone showed up just a few times. The chain carries TRBV29-1 and TRBJ2-1; no clear D gene. Germline CDR1 reads SQVTM; CDR2 reads ANQGSEA. With 4 bases removed from V and 4 bases from J, the gap between germline ends came to 8 bases. The CDR3 sequence is 12 residues long. The CDR3 DNA reads TGCAGCGTTGCGGAGCCATACAATGAGCAGTTCTTC. This translates into CSVAEPYNEQFF.

This clone was counted between two and nine times. The chain couples TRBV6-6 to TRBJ1-1; no clear D gene. V dropped 6 bases and J dropped 3 bases, with 11 bases sitting between them. Germline assignment: CDR1 MNHNY and CDR2 SVGAGI (reference sequence). The CDR3 is 13 amino acids. The CDR3 loop is CASRDTADTEAFF. The CDR3 DNA reads as TGTGCCAGCAGAGACACGGCAGACACTGAAGCTTTCTTT.

This clone was recorded a few times. The chain uses TRBV6-5 and TRBJ1-1; unclear D gene. The CDR3 consists of 12 residues. Germline loops: CDR1 MNHEY, CDR2 SVGAGI. Trimming removed 10 bases at V and 0 bases at J, with 9 bases between. CDR3 nucleotide sequence: TGTGCCACGGGGTTCCTGAACACTGAAGCTTTCTTT. Its translation is CATGFLNTEAFF.

The chain has TRBV4-1 and TRBJ1-5, with TRBD1 as a possible D gene (6 bases). Germline CDR1 and CDR2: MGHRA and YSYEKL. V was clipped by 1 base and J by 0 bases, with 13 bases between them. The CDR3 has 17 amino acids. The CDR3 nucleotides read TGCGCCAGCAGCCAAGGACAGGCCCCGGATAGCAATCAGCCCCAGCATTTT. It is translated as CASSQGQAPDSNQPQHF.

V usage is TRBV6-5 and J usage is TRBJ1-6; 9 nucleotides align to TRBD1. This CDR3 has 15 amino acids. The V segment lost 4 bases and the J segment 6 bases; nucleotides outside the gene matches: 4. In germline, CDR1 is MNHEY, CDR2 SVGAGI. CDR3 amino acids: CASSSGQGRNSPLHF. CDR3 nucleotides: TGTGCCAGCAGTTCCGGACAGGGGCGTAATTCACCCCTCCACTTT.

This rearrangement joins TRBV2 to TRBJ2-3, with 11 bases fitting TRBD2. CDR3 length: 14 amino acids. Germline CDR1 is SNHLY and CDR2 is FYNNEI. V lost 8 bases and J lost 5; bases outside the gene matches: 6. The CDR3 DNA follows: TGTGCCAGCTGGAGGACTAGCGGGTTAGATACGCAGTATTTT. This sequence encodes CASWRTSGLDTQYF.

The V and J genes are TRBV30 and TRBJ2-7; D is unresolved. V shed 3 bases and J shed 5 bases, with 11 bases lying between them. The CDR3 has 12 amino acids. The germline V gene has CDR1 GTSNPN and CDR2 SVGIG (reference sequence). This CDR3 is CAWRGLGNEQYF. The CDR3 DNA reads TGTGCCTGGAGGGGCTTAGGGAACGAGCAGTACTTC.

The J gene is TRBJ2-7, the V gene TRBV5-1, with unresolved D. The CDR3 has 12 amino acids. Looked up from germline, CDR1 is SGHRS and CDR2 is YFSETQ. The V end was cut by 1 base, the J end by 4 bases, with 6 bases between. The CDR3 bases are TGCGCCAGCAGCTTGTTTGGATACGAGCAGTACTTC. Amino acids: CASSLFGYEQYF.

This sequence joins TRBV6-5 and TRBJ1-5; D gene unclear. V dropped 3 bases and J dropped 6 bases, with 9 bases sitting between them. Germline V gene data show CDR1 as MNHEY and CDR2 as SVGAGI. The CDR3 has 13 residues. CDR3 in DNA: TGTGCCAGCAGTTATGGGTCTGGTCAGCCCCAGCATTTT. Translating gives CASSYGSGQPQHF.

Only a few counts were recorded for this clone. This chain connects TRBV30 to TRBJ1-3, with no clear D. The ends were cut back, 0 bases at V and 2 bases at J, with 8 bases in the middle. Germline V gene sequence: CDR1 GTSNPN, CDR2 SVGIG (reference sequence). The CDR3 sequence is 14 residues long. CDR3 DNA: TGTGCCTGGAGTGTGGTGGGCGCTGGAAACACCATATATTTT. Residues: CAWSVVGAGNTIYF.

This chain uses TRBV2 with TRBJ2-2; possibly TRBD1 for D (6 bases). In germline, CDR1 is SNHLY, CDR2 FYNNEI. The CDR3 loop spans 16 amino acids. The V end was cut by 4 bases, the J end by 0 bases, with 12 bases between. CDR3 residues: CASSGIGTTNTGELFF. DNA for the CDR3: TGTGCCAGCAGTGGAATCGGGACAACGAACACCGGGGAGCTGTTTTTT. The full variable domain, its missing parts supplied by reference TRBV2 and TRBJ2-2, is EPEVTQTPSHQVTQMGQEVILRCVPISNHLYFYWYRQILGQKVEFLVSFYNNEISEKSEIFDDQFSVERPDGSNFTLKIRSTKLEDSAMYFCASSGIGTTNTGELFFGEGSRLTVL.

This clone was recorded a few times. The genes are TRBV30 and TRBJ2-4; 8 bases fit TRBD1. Losses at the gene ends were 7 bases for V and 0 bases for J; bases not matched to a gene: 5. CDR1 and CDR2 from the germline V gene are GTSNPN and SVGIG (reference sequence). The CDR3 has 14 amino acids. CDR3 loop: CAYTGGLAKNIQYF. In DNA, the CDR3 is TGTGCCTACACAGGGGGATTAGCCAAAAACATTCAGTACTTC. The full variable domain, completed using reference TRBV30 and TRBJ2-4, is SQTIHQWPATLVQPVGSPLSLECTVEGTSNPNLYWYRQAAGRGLQLLFYSVGIGQISSEVPQNLSASRPQDRQFILSSKKLLLSDSGFYLCAYTGGLAKNIQYFGAGTRLSVL.